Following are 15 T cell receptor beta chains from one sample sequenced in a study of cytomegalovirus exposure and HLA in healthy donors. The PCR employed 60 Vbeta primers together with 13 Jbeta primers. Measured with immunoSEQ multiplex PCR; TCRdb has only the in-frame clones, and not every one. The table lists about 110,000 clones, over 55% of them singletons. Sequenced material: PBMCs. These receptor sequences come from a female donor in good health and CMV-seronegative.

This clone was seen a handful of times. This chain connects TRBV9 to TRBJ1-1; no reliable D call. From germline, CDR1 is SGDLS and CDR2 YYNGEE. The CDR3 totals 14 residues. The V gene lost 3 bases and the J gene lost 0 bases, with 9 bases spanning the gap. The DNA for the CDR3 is TGTGCCAGCAGCGCCGGTGTGCTGAACACTGAAGCTTTCTTT. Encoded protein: CASSAGVLNTEAFF. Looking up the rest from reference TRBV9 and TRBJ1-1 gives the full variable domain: DSGVTQTPKHLITATGQRVTLRCSPRSGDLSVYWYQQSLDQGLQFLIQYYNGEERAKGNILERFSAQQFPDLHSELNLSSLELGDSALYFCASSAGVLNTEAFFGQGTRLTVV.

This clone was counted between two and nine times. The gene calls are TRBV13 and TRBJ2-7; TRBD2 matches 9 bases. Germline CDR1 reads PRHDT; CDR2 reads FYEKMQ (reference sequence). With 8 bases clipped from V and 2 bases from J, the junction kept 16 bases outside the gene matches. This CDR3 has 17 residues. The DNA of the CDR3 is TGTGCCAGCGGAGAAAGGTGGGCTAGCGGGGCAACCTACGAGCAGTACTTC. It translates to CASGERWASGATYEQYF. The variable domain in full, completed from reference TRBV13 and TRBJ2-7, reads AAGVIQSPRHLIKEKRETATLKCYPIPRHDTVYWYQQGPGQDPQFLISFYEKMQSDKGSIPDRFSAQQFSDYHSELNMSSLELGDSALYFCASGERWASGATYEQYFGPGTRLTVT.

The CDR3 loop is CASSLAPGQGDTEAFF. For the CDR3, the DNA is TGTGCCAGCAGCTTAGCCCCCGGACAGGGGGACACTGAAGCTTTCTTT. This chain connects TRBV7-2 to TRBJ1-1; 10 bases fit TRBD1. With 0 bases clipped from V and 3 bases from J, the junction kept 4 bases outside the gene matches. This CDR3 is built from 16 residues. From germline, CDR1 is SGHTA and CDR2 FQGNSA.

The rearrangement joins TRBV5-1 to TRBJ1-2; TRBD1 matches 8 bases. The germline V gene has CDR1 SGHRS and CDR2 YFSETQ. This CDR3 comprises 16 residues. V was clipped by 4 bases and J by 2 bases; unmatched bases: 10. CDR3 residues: CASSMKGQGGNYGYTF. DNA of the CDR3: TGCGCCAGCAGCATGAAAGGACAGGGCGGAAACTATGGCTACACCTTC.

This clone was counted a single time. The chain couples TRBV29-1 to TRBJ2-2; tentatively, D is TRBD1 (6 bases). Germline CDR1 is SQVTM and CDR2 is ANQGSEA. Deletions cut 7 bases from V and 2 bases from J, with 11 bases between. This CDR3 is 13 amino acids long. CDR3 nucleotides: TGCAGCGGACAGGATTATAACACCGGGGAGCTGTTTTTT. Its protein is CSGQDYNTGELFF.

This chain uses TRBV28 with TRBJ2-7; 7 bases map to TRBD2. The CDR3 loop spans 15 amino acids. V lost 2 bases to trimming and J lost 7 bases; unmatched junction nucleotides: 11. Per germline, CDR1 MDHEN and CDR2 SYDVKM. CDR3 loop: CASSLEAGPTREQYF. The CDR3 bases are TGTGCCAGCAGTTTAGAAGCGGGACCCACTCGGGAGCAGTACTTC.

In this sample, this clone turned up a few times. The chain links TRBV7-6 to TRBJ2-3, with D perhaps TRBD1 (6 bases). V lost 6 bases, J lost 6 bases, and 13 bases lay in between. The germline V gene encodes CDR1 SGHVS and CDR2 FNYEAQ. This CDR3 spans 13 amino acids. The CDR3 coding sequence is TGTGCCAGCAGTTCCAGGGGATCCGATACGCAGTATTTT. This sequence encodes CASSSRGSDTQYF.

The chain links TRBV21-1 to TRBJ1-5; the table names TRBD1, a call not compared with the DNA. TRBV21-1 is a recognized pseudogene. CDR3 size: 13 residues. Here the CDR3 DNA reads TGTGCCAGAAACCCAGCAGGGGCTCAGCCCCAGCATTTT. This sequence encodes CARNPAGAQPQHF.

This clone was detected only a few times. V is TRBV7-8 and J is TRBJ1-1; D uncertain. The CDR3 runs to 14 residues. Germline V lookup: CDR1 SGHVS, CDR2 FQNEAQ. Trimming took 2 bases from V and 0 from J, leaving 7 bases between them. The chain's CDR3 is CASSLSRMNTEAFF. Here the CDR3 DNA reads TGTGCCAGCAGCTTAAGCAGGATGAACACTGAAGCTTTCTTT.

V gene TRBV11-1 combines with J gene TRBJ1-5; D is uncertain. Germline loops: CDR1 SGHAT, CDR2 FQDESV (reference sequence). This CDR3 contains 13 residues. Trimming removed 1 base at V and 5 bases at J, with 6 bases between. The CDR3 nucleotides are TGTGCCAGCAGCTTAGACCGGTATCAGCCCCAGCATTTT. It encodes CASSLDRYQPQHF.

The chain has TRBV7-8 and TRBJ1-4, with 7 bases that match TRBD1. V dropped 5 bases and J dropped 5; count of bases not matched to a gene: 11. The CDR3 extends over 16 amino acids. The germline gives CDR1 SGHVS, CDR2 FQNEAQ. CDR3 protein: CASSPLRQGINEKLFF. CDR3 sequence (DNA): TGTGCCAGCAGCCCCCTCCGACAGGGTATAAATGAAAAACTGTTTTTT.

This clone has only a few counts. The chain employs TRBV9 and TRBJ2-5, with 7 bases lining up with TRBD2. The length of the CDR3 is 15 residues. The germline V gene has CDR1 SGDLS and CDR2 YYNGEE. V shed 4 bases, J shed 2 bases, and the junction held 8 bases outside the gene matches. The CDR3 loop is CASSPQLAVQETQYF. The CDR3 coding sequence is TGTGCCAGCAGCCCTCAGCTAGCGGTACAAGAGACCCAGTACTTC.

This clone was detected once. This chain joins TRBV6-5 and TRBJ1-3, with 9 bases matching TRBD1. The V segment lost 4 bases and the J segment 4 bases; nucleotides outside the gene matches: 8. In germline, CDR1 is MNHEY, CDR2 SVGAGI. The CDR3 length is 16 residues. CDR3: CASSFEQGAKGNTIYF. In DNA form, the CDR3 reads TGTGCCAGCAGTTTCGAACAGGGGGCTAAAGGAAACACCATATATTTT.

CDR3 amino acids: CASSQSGLSYNEQFF. The CDR3 coding sequence is TGCGCCAGCAGTCAATCAGGTCTCTCCTACAATGAGCAGTTCTTC. The genes are TRBV4-1 and TRBJ2-1; no definite D call. Trimming took off 6 bases at V and 0 bases at J, with 12 bases between the two ends. Germline CDR1 and CDR2: MGHRA and YSYEKL. This CDR3 comprises 15 residues.

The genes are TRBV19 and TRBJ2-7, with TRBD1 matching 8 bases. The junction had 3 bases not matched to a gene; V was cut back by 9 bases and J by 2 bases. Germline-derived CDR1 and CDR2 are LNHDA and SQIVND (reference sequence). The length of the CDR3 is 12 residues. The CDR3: CASGQGPYEQYF. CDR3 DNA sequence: TGTGCCAGCGGACAGGGACCCTACGAGCAGTACTTC.